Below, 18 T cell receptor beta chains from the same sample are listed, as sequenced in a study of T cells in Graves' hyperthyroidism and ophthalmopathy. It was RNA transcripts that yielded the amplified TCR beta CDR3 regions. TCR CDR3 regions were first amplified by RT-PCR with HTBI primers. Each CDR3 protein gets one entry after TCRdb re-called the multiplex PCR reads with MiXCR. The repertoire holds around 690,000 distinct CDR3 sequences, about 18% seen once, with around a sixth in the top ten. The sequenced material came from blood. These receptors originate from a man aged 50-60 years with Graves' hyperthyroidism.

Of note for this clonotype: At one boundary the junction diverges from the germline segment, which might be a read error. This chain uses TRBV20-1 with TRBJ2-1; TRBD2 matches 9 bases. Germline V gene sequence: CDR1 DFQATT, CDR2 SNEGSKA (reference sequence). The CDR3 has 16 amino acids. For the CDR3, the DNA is TGCAGTGCTAGAGGGGATAGCGGGAGCGTCTACAATGAGCAGCTCTTC. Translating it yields CSARGDSGSVYNEQLF.

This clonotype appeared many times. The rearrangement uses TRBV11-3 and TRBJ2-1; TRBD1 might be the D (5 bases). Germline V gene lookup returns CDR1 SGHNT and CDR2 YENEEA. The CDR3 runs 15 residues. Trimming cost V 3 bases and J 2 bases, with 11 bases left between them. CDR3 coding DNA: TGTGCCAGCAGCTTTAGCAGGGCTGCCTACAATGAGCAGTTCTTC. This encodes CASSFSRAAYNEQFF.

The CDR3 DNA sequence: TGTGCCAGCAGCAGGGGGACTAGCGGGAGGGCCGGTACCTACAATGAGCAGTTCTTC. It specifies CASSRGTSGRAGTYNEQFF. V gene TRBV5-4 combines with J gene TRBJ2-1; 16 bases line up with TRBD2. Germline V lookup: CDR1 SGHNT, CDR2 YYREEE (reference sequence). With 4 bases clipped from V and 2 bases from J, the junction kept 9 bases outside the gene matches. This CDR3 has 19 amino acids.

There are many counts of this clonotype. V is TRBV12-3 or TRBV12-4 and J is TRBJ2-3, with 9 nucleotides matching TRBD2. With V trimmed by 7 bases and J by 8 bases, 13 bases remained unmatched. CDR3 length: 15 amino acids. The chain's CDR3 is CASTTWRVAGATQYF. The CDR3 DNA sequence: TGTGCCAGCACCACGTGGAGGGTAGCGGGAGCTACGCAGTATTTT.

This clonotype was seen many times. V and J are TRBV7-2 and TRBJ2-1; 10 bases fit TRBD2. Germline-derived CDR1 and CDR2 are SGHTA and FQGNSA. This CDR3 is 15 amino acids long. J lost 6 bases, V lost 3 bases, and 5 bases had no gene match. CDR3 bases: TGTGCCAGCAGCTTGCCTAGCGGGAGAACCAATGAGCAGTTCTTC. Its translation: CASSLPSGRTNEQFF.

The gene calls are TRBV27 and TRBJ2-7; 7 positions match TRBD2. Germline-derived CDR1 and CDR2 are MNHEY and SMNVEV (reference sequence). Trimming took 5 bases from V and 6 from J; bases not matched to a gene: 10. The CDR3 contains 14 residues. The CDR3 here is CASSRTGTTGEQYF. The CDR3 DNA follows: TGTGCCAGCAGTCGAACCGGGACTACGGGCGAGCAGTACTTC.

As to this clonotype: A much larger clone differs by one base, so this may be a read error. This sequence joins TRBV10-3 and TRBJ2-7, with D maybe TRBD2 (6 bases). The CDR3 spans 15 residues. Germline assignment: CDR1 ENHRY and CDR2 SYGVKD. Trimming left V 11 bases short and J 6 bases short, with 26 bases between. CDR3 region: CAGSYSRDTTGEQYF. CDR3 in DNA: TGTGCCGGCAGTTACTCGCGGGATACGACTGGCGAGCAGTACTTC.

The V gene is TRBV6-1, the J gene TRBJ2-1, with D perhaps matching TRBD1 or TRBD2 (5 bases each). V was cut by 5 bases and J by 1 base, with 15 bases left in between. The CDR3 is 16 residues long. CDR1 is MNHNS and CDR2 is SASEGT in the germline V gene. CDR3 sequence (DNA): TGTGCCAGCAGTTCCCTTCGGGACGGATCCTACAATGAGCAGTTCTTC. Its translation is CASSSLRDGSYNEQFF.

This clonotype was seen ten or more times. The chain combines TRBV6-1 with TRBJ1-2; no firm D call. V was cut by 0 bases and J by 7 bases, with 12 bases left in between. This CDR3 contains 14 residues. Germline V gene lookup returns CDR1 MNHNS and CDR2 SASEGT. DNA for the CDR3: TGTGCCAGCAGTGAAGCGTCAGGCGGGAGTGGCTACACCTTC. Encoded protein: CASSEASGGSGYTF.

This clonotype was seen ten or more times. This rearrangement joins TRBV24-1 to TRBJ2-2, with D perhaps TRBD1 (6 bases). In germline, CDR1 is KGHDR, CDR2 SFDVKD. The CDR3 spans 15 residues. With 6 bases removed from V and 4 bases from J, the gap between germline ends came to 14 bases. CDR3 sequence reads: CATSQPGHLTGELFF. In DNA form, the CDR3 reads TGTGCCACCAGTCAGCCGGGACACCTCACCGGGGAGCTGTTTTTT.

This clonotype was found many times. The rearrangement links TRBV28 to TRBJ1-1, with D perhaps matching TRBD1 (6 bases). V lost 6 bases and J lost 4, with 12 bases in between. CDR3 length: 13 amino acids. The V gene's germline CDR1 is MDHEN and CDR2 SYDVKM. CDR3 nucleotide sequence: TGTGCCAGCAGCCGGACAGAGCTCACTGAAGCTTTCTTT. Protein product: CASSRTELTEAFF.

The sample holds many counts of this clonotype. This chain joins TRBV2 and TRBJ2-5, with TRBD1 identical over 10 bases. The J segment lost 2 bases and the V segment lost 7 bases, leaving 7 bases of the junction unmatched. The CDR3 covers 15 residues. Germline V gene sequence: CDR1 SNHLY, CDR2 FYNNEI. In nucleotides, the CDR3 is TGTGCCAGCACCTCGGGACAGGGGAGGCAAGAGACCCAGTACTTC. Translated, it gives CASTSGQGRQETQYF.

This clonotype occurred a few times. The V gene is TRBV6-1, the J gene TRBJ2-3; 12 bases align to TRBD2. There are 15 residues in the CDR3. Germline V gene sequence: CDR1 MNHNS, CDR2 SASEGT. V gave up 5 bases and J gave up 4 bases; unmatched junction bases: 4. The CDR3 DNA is TGTGCCAGCAGTATTGGACTAGCGGGGTCAGATACGCAGTATTTT. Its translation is CASSIGLAGSDTQYF.

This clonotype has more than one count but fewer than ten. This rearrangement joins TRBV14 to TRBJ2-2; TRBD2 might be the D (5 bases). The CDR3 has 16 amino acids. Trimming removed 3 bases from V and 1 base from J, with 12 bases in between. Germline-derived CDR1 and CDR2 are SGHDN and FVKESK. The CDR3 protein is CASSHPSGVNTGELFF. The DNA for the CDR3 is TGTGCCAGCAGCCACCCCTCCGGGGTGAACACCGGGGAGCTGTTTTTT.

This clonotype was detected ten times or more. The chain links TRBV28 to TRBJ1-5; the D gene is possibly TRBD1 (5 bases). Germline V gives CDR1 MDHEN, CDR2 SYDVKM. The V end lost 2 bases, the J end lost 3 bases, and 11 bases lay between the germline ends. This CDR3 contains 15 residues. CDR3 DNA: TGTGCCAGCAGTTTAGATCCAGGGAACAATCAGCCCCAGCATTTT. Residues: CASSLDPGNNQPQHF.

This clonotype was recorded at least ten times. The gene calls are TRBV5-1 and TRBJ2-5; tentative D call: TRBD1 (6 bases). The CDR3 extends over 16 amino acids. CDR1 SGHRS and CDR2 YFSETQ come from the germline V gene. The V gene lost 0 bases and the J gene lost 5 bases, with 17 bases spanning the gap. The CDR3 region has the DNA TGCGCCAGCAGCTTGGAGGTCCAGGGGTACGGGGAGACCCAGTACTTC. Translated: CASSLEVQGYGETQYF.

The CDR3 coding sequence is TGTGCCAGTAGTATAGATCTACTAGTCGAGCAGTACTTC. It codes for CASSIDLLVEQYF. The rearrangement joins TRBV19 to TRBJ2-7, with D maybe TRBD2 (5 bases). Trimming stripped 0 bases from V and 6 bases from J, with 9 bases between. The CDR3 length is 13 residues. Germline-derived CDR1 and CDR2 are LNHDA and SQIVND (reference sequence).

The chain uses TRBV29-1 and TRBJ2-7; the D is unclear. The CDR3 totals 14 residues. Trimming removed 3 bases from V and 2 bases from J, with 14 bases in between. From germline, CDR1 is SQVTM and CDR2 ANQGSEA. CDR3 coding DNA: TGCAGCGTTGAGTTAGGAGACACCACCTACGAGCAGTACTTC. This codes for CSVELGDTTYEQYF.